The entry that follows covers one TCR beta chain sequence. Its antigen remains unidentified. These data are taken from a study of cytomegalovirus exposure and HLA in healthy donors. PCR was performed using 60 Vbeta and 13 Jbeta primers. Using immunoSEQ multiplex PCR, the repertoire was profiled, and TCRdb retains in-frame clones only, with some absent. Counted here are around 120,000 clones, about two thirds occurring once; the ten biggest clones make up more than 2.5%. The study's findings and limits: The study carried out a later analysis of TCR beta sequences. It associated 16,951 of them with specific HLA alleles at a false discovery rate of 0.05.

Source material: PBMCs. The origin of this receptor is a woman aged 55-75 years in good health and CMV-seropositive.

CDR3 nucleotide sequence: TGTGCCAGCAGCCAAGCGACTAGCGGGGCCGTAGAGCAGTTCTTC. Protein product: CASSQATSGAVEQFF. The rearrangement joins TRBV4-2 to TRBJ2-1; 11 nucleotides align to TRBD2. CDR1 and CDR2 (germline): LGHNA, YNFKEQ. J was trimmed by 10 bases and V by 1 base; bases with no gene match: 6. This CDR3 comprises 15 residues.